These 17 T cell receptor beta chains were sequenced from one sample in a study of Tregs in tolerant kidney transplant recipients. The repertoire was sequenced with immunoSEQ multiplex PCR; TCRdb's copy has only in-frame clones and lacks some. The sample has 60,000 to 75,000 clones, approximately 83% seen once; the top ten hold roughly 2%. The sample consisted of Tregs from blood, taken before the transplant. Receptor source: a human donor who received a combined kidney and bone marrow transplant.

The rearrangement uses TRBV7-2 and TRBJ2-7; 7 bases agree with TRBD2. Germline V gene data show CDR1 as SGHTA and CDR2 as FQGNSA. The CDR3 loop spans 12 amino acids. After removal of 5 bases from V and 6 bases from J, the junction contained 4 bases not matched to a gene. The chain's CDR3 is CASSHGRFEQYF. CDR3 sequence (DNA): TGTGCCAGCAGCCACGGGAGGTTCGAGCAGTACTTC.

Of note for this clone: The junction departs from the called germline gene at one end, perhaps through a read error. The V gene is TRBV2, the J gene TRBJ2-1; tentatively, D is TRBD1 or TRBD2 (5 bases each). Germline CDR1 SNHLY, CDR2 FYNNEI. The CDR3 contains 14 residues. This CDR3 reads CASSEALVPGRLLF. The CDR3 nucleotides are TGTGCCAGCAGTGAAGCTCTAGTACCGGGACGTTTACTCTTC.

This chain connects TRBV4-2 to TRBJ2-3; 11 bases are shared with TRBD2. The CDR3 is 22 amino acids. J lost 3 bases, V lost 0 bases, and 20 bases had no gene match. Germline CDR1 LGHNA, CDR2 YNFKEQ. In DNA, the CDR3 is TGTGCCAGCAGCCAAGAGGTCACGGGTAGCGGGGGGGCCTTGGGGAGAACAGATACGCAGTATTTT. Translation: CASSQEVTGSGGALGRTDTQYF.

V usage is TRBV30 and J usage is TRBJ2-7; D is perhaps TRBD2 (5 bases). Trimming pared 0 bases from V and 7 bases from J, leaving 13 bases between. CDR1 and CDR2 from the germline V gene are GTSNPN and SVGIG (reference sequence). This CDR3 has 13 residues. CDR3 DNA: TGTGCCTGGAGTGTAGGCAGGTCGGGAGAGCAGTACTTC. It codes for CAWSVGRSGEQYF.

The chain couples TRBV7-9 to TRBJ1-5; D gene unclear. The length of the CDR3 is 18 residues. Germline loops: CDR1 SEHNR, CDR2 FQNEAQ (reference sequence). The V gene lost 1 base and the J gene lost 7 bases, with 23 bases spanning the gap. The CDR3 reads CASSLEGPGLRRWQPQHF. In nucleotides, the CDR3 is TGTGCCAGCAGCTTAGAGGGCCCAGGCTTACGACGTTGGCAGCCCCAGCATTTT. The full variable domain, completed using reference TRBV7-9 and TRBJ1-5, is DTGVSQNPRHKITKRGQNVTFRCDPISEHNRLYWYRQTLGQGPEFLTYFQNEAQLEKSRLLSDRFSAERPKGSFSTLEIQRTEQGDSAMYLCASSLEGPGLRRWQPQHFGDGTRLSIL.

This chain links TRBV6-6 with TRBJ2-7, with D tentatively TRBD2 (6 bases). The CDR3 runs 13 residues. Per the germline V gene, CDR1 is MNHNY and CDR2 is SVGAGI (reference sequence). Trimming left V 5 bases short and J 6 bases short, with 14 bases between. CDR3: CASSPPQEGEQYF. The CDR3 DNA follows: TGTGCCAGCAGTCCCCCGCAGGAGGGCGAGCAGTACTTC.

This chain uses TRBV7-2 with TRBJ2-7; 8 positions match TRBD2. The germline CDR1 and CDR2 sequences are SGHTA and FQGNSA. V shed 5 bases, J shed 1 base, and the junction held 10 bases outside the gene matches. The CDR3 covers 16 residues. The CDR3 nucleotides read TGTGCCAGCAGCCGGACGCTCGGGGGGGGGTCCTACGAGCAGTACTTC. Translated, it gives CASSRTLGGGSYEQYF.

This chain connects TRBV10-3 to TRBJ2-2; D call uncertain. Germline-derived CDR1 and CDR2 are ENHRY and SYGVKD. This CDR3 comprises 14 residues. V was pared by 9 bases and J by 0 bases, with 11 bases between. CDR3 nucleotide sequence: TGTGCCATACGGACGGAAGCGAACACCGGGGAGCTGTTTTTT. It encodes CAIRTEANTGELFF.

CDR3 DNA sequence: TGCGCCAGCAGCTTTGGGGGATCACCCCTCCACTTT. Its protein is CASSFGGSPLHF. The J gene is TRBJ1-6, the V gene TRBV5-1; possible D gene TRBD1, 5 bases. The CDR3 has 12 residues. Trimming left V 2 bases short and J 10 bases short, with 7 bases between. From germline, CDR1 is SGHRS and CDR2 YFSETQ. The entire variable domain, with the rest obtained from reference TRBV5-1 and TRBJ1-6, is as follows: KAGVTQTPRYLIKTRGQQVTLSCSPISGHRSVSWYQQTPGQGLQFLFEYFSETQRNKGNFPGRFSGRQFSNSRSEMNVSTLELGDSALYLCASSFGGSPLHFGNGTRLTVT.

The V and J genes are TRBV7-6 and TRBJ1-2; possibly TRBD1 for D (5 bases). CDR3 length equals 14 residues. V lost 5 bases to trimming and J lost 6 bases, with 16 bases between them. Germline loops: CDR1 SGHVS, CDR2 FNYEAQ. The CDR3 DNA sequence: TGTGCCAGCAGCCCCGCCGACGGGGGAGATGGCTACACCTTC. Translated, it gives CASSPADGGDGYTF.

The table lists this clone with a few counts. Other DNA sequences in this specimen translate into the identical CDR3. This chain connects TRBV6-1 to TRBJ1-2, with D possibly being TRBD1 (5 bases). The CDR3 is 17 amino acids. V lost 0 bases, J lost 5 bases, and 19 bases lay in between. CDR1 is MNHNS, CDR2 SASEGT, per germline. Here the CDR3 DNA reads TGTGCCAGCAGTGAAGCTTCGGTTGCGGGGGGTTGGTATGGCTACACCTTC. Translation: CASSEASVAGGWYGYTF.

The chain employs TRBV5-1 and TRBJ2-7; tentative D call: TRBD2 (6 bases). Germline CDR1 is SGHRS and CDR2 is YFSETQ. The V gene lost 0 bases and the J gene lost 2 bases, with 12 bases spanning the gap. The CDR3 has 15 residues. The CDR3 nucleotides read TGCGCCAGCAGCTTGGCCGGGGCGGGGCCCTACGAGCAGTACTTC. Translating gives CASSLAGAGPYEQYF. The full variable domain, completed using reference TRBV5-1 and TRBJ2-7, is KAGVTQTPRYLIKTRGQQVTLSCSPISGHRSVSWYQQTPGQGLQFLFEYFSETQRNKGNFPGRFSGRQFSNSRSEMNVSTLELGDSALYLCASSLAGAGPYEQYFGPGTRLTVT.

The chain employs TRBV5-1 and TRBJ2-3; perhaps TRBD1 as D (5 bases). With 3 bases removed from V and 6 bases from J, the gap between germline ends came to 14 bases. Germline-derived CDR1 and CDR2 are SGHRS and YFSETQ. The CDR3 runs to 14 residues. CDR3 residues: CASSWGRRGDTQYF. The CDR3 DNA is TGCGCCAGCAGCTGGGGCAGGCGAGGTGATACGCAGTATTTT.

This chain uses TRBV6-6 with TRBJ1-1; D unresolved. The CDR3 is made up of 15 amino acids. V shed 2 bases and J shed 1 base, with 11 bases lying between them. Germline V gene data show CDR1 as MNHNY and CDR2 as SVGAGI (reference sequence). CDR3 region: CASSYRQGSNTEAFF. CDR3 nucleotides: TGTGCCAGCAGTTACCGACAAGGATCGAACACTGAAGCTTTCTTT.

The V call is TRBV6-1, the J call TRBJ2-3; D unresolved. Trimming cost V 3 bases and J 3 bases, with 10 bases left between them. Per germline, CDR1 MNHNS and CDR2 SASEGT. This CDR3 is 14 amino acids long. For the CDR3, the DNA is TGTGCCAGCAGTGAGGCGGATGAAACAGATACGCAGTATTTT. It codes for CASSEADETDTQYF.

This sequence joins TRBV10-2 and TRBJ1-2, with 7 bases identical to TRBD1. The CDR3 runs to 12 residues. The V and J ends lost 6 bases and 4 bases, in that order; junction bases with no gene match: 2. Germline V CDR1 and CDR2: WSHSY, SAAADI. CDR3: CASRRDSYGYTF. The CDR3 bases are TGCGCCAGCAGAAGGGACAGCTATGGCTACACCTTC.

This chain links TRBV10-3 with TRBJ1-2; the match to TRBD1 covers 8 bases. V dropped 6 bases and J dropped 5; count of bases not matched to a gene: 8. The CDR3 consists of 14 residues. From germline, CDR1 is ENHRY and CDR2 SYGVKD. Here the CDR3 DNA reads TGTGCCATCAGCGCGACAGGGGAGAAGTATGGCTACACCTTC. Translation gives CAISATGEKYGYTF.